The 20 T cell receptor beta chains presented below share a single source sample, sequenced in a study of shared clonotypes between healthy human individuals. TCRdb keeps only in-frame clones here, not all; method: immunoSEQ multiplex PCR. The sample holds approximately 95,000 clones; under 70% are singletons and the top ten take more than 40%. The specimen was memory CD8+ T cells sorted from blood. The subset: CD45RO+ cells pooled with CCR7-negative TemRA cells. These receptor sequences come from a man aged 30 to 39 in good health.

V usage is TRBV7-6 and J usage is TRBJ2-1, with 12 bases aligning to TRBD2. The CDR3 extends over 18 amino acids. V dropped 1 base and J dropped 4; count of bases not matched to a gene: 8. Germline CDR1 reads SGHVS; CDR2 reads FNYEAQ. CDR3 residues: CASSLEGGGLAGYNEQFF. The CDR3 DNA follows: TGTGCCAGCAGCTTAGAGGGGGGAGGACTAGCGGGATACAATGAGCAGTTCTTC.

The chain has TRBV5-5 and TRBJ2-1, with D possibly being TRBD1 or TRBD2 (5 bases each). The CDR3 length is 15 residues. Germline V gene lookup returns CDR1 SGHKS and CDR2 YYEKEE (reference sequence). Trimming stripped 3 bases from V and 10 bases from J, with 20 bases between. Here the CDR3 DNA reads TGTGCCAGCAGCTCCCCATCCAGGGTAGGGGAGGAGCAGTTCTTC. This encodes CASSSPSRVGEEQFF.

V gene TRBV29-1 combines with J gene TRBJ1-2; 10 nucleotides line up with TRBD1. Trimming at V came to 5 bases and at J to 11 bases, leaving 2 bases not matched to a gene. CDR1 is SQVTM, CDR2 ANQGSEA, per germline. The CDR3 runs to 10 residues. CDR3 sequence reads: CSVWDRGYTF. The CDR3 bases are TGCAGCGTTTGGGACAGGGGTTACACCTTC.

The CDR3 DNA sequence: TGTGCCAGCTCACCGATGACAGGGCACGATGGCTACACCTTC. Its translation is CASSPMTGHDGYTF. The J gene is TRBJ1-2, the V gene TRBV18, with 7 bases identical to TRBD1. Germline values: CDR1 KGHSH, CDR2 LQKENI. V trimming: 3 bases; J trimming: 6 bases; junction bases outside the gene matches: 7. The CDR3 length is 14 residues.

This sequence joins TRBV7-2 and TRBJ1-4; D might be TRBD1 (6 bases). This CDR3 is built from 17 residues. CDR1 is SGHTA, CDR2 FQGNSA, per germline. Trimming took off 5 bases at V and 5 bases at J, with 21 bases between the two ends. The CDR3 region is CASSAKRRGGVNEKLFF. CDR3 DNA sequence: TGTGCCAGCAGCGCCAAAAGGAGGGGGGGCGTGAATGAAAAACTGTTTTTT.

This clone appeared many times. The chain combines TRBV6-5 with TRBJ1-2; D is perhaps TRBD1 (6 bases). CDR3 size: 14 residues. The ends were cut back, 2 bases at V and 8 bases at J, with 15 bases in the middle. Germline values: CDR1 MNHEY, CDR2 SVGAGI. The CDR3 sequence is CASSYQGGSAGYTF. CDR3 in DNA: TGTGCCAGCAGTTACCAAGGGGGGAGCGCGGGCTACACCTTC.

This clone was seen many times. The chain is built from TRBV25-1 and TRBJ2-2; D may be TRBD1 or TRBD2 (5 bases each). Germline V gives CDR1 MGHDK, CDR2 SYGVNS. The CDR3 is 16 residues long. V lost 2 bases to trimming and J lost 0 bases, with 10 bases between them. In DNA, the CDR3 is TGTGCCAGCAGTGAAGGGGGATTCGCGAACACCGGGGAGCTGTTTTTT. The encoded protein is CASSEGGFANTGELFF. The full variable domain, completed using reference TRBV25-1 and TRBJ2-2, is EADIYQTPRYLVIGTGKKITLECSQTMGHDKMYWYQQDPGMELHLIHYSYGVNSTEKGDLSSESTVSRIRTEHFPLTLESARPSHTSQYLCASSEGGFANTGELFFGEGSRLTVL.

This clone is labeled as medium-sized. This chain connects TRBV4-2 to TRBJ2-4; 12 positions match TRBD2. Germline V gene sequence: CDR1 LGHNA, CDR2 YNFKEQ. With 0 bases clipped from V and 7 bases from J, the junction kept 4 bases outside the gene matches. The CDR3 is 16 residues long. In DNA, the CDR3 is TGTGCCAGCAGCCAAGATGAGACTAGCGGGAGTAACATTCAGTACTTC. Its translation is CASSQDETSGSNIQYF.

This clone has just a few counts. The chain joins TRBV7-9 to TRBJ2-2; maybe TRBD2 (6 bases). This CDR3 contains 16 residues. Trimming left V 6 bases short and J 5 bases short, with 19 bases between. Germline values: CDR1 SEHNR, CDR2 FQNEAQ (reference sequence). CDR3 loop: CASRGGRAGGTGELFF. Here the CDR3 DNA reads TGTGCCAGCAGGGGGGGAAGGGCCGGTGGAACCGGGGAGCTGTTTTTT.

This rearrangement joins TRBV6-5 to TRBJ2-3, with D possibly TRBD2 on 6 matching bases. This CDR3 comprises 16 residues. Trimming removed 0 bases at V and 0 bases at J, with 10 bases between. Per germline, CDR1 MNHEY and CDR2 SVGAGI. The CDR3 loop reads CASSYSVSGSTDTQYF. The CDR3 DNA is TGTGCCAGCAGTTACTCGGTTAGCGGAAGCACAGATACGCAGTATTTT.

In this sample, this clone turned up a few times. Here the CDR3 DNA reads TGTGCCAGCAGCCAGCCGGGACAGGGGAGCGTTTCGTGGGATGAGCAGTTCTTC. Amino acid sequence: CASSQPGQGSVSWDEQFF. The chain is built from TRBV7-2 and TRBJ2-1, with 10 bases fitting TRBD1. Germline V gene sequence: CDR1 SGHTA, CDR2 FQGNSA. V shed 5 bases, J shed 8 bases, and the junction held 18 bases outside the gene matches. This CDR3 is built from 18 residues.

This clone has only one observation. Since a much larger clone is just one base distant, this may be a read error. The sample holds other DNA sequences that translate to the same CDR3. This chain links TRBV6-5 with TRBJ1-2; D not resolved. The V end lost 10 bases, the J end lost 1 base, and 10 bases lay between the germline ends. Germline loops: CDR1 MNHEY, CDR2 SVGAGI. The CDR3 is made up of 12 amino acids. The CDR3 loop reads CATRRVNYGYTF. Here the CDR3 DNA reads TGTGCCACAAGACGGGTTAACTATGGCTACACCTTC.

The sample holds many counts of this clone. The genes are TRBV28 and TRBJ1-2; no clear D. V was cut by 10 bases and J by 2 bases, with 11 bases left in between. The CDR3 extends over 12 amino acids. Germline CDR1 reads MDHEN; CDR2 reads SYDVKM. CDR3 amino acids: CATRPGNYGYTF. The DNA of the CDR3 is TGTGCCACCAGACCGGGGAACTATGGCTACACCTTC.

This chain joins TRBV9 and TRBJ2-3, with a weak D call TRBD1 (5 bases). The CDR3 sequence is 15 residues long. V was shortened by 0 bases and J by 0 bases, with 8 bases between the two germline ends. Germline V CDR1 and CDR2: SGDLS, YYNGEE. The CDR3 region has the DNA TGTGCCAGCAGCGTAGGGGGCGGTAGCACAGATACGCAGTATTTT. Translated: CASSVGGGSTDTQYF. Full variable domain (outside the CDR3, taken from reference TRBV9 and TRBJ2-3): DSGVTQTPKHLITATGQRVTLRCSPRSGDLSVYWYQQSLDQGLQFLIQYYNGEERAKGNILERFSAQQFPDLHSELNLSSLELGDSALYFCASSVGGGSTDTQYFGPGTRLTVL.

The rearrangement joins TRBV7-9 to TRBJ2-1; D gene unclear. Germline CDR1 SEHNR, CDR2 FQNEAQ (reference sequence). V was trimmed by 3 bases and J by 15 bases, leaving 9 bases between them. This CDR3 spans 10 amino acids. Written as DNA, the CDR3 is TGTGCCAGCAGCTTTTTACTGGGGTTCTTC. This gives the protein CASSFLLGFF.

This clone was found once. This sequence joins TRBV7-2 and TRBJ2-1; D is uncertain. The CDR3 consists of 14 residues. Germline CDR1 is SGHTA and CDR2 is FQGNSA. Trimming removed 10 bases at V and 0 bases at J, with 13 bases between. The CDR3 DNA follows: TGTGCCATCCCGTCAGCCAGCTCCTACAATGAGCAGTTCTTC. Translation gives CAIPSASSYNEQFF.

The rearrangement uses TRBV11-3 and TRBJ2-1; 7 bases align to TRBD2. This CDR3 region has 15 residues. Germline lookup yields CDR1 SGHNT and CDR2 YENEEA. V was clipped by 2 bases and J by 5 bases; unmatched bases: 6. CDR3 region: CASSLYLAGNNEQFF. For the CDR3, the DNA is TGTGCCAGCAGCTTATACTTAGCGGGTAACAATGAGCAGTTCTTC.

The chain employs TRBV5-3 and TRBJ2-2; D is perhaps TRBD2 (6 bases). TRBV5-3 is given ORF status, its function remaining uncertain. The CDR3 consists of 16 residues. V was pared by 4 bases and J by 0 bases, with 13 bases between. The DNA for the CDR3 is TGTGCCAGAAGCCTCCAGCGGGCCGCGAACACCGGGGAGCTGTTTTTT. Its protein product is CARSLQRAANTGELFF.

This chain links TRBV19 with TRBJ1-5; 10 positions match TRBD1. CDR1 and CDR2 (germline): LNHDA, SQIVND (reference sequence). CDR3 length: 17 amino acids. J gave up 5 bases and V 3 bases, and 10 bases lay outside the gene matches. The CDR3 DNA follows: TGTGCCAGTAGTATGTTGGGTGGACAGGGGGTTTATCAGCCCCAGCATTTT. Translation gives CASSMLGGQGVYQPQHF.

The gene calls are TRBV5-5 and TRBJ2-1, with 7 bases matching TRBD1. This CDR3 contains 14 residues. The germline CDR1 and CDR2 sequences are SGHKS and YYEKEE (reference sequence). V trimming: 4 bases; J trimming: 6 bases; junction bases outside the gene matches: 7. The CDR3, as DNA: TGTGCCAGCAGCGTGGCAGGGGGAACCAATGAGCAGTTCTTC. Its protein product is CASSVAGGTNEQFF.